This TCR beta chain was recorded in a study of shared clonotypes between healthy human individuals. Whole-study findings and limits: Non-shared clonotypes showed lower generation probabilities than clonotypes common to all four donors.

Produced via immunoSEQ multiplex PCR; TCRdb's table is partial and in-frame only. The data show roughly 590,000 clones, 95% seen once. Naive CD8 cells lacked CD45RO, underwent positive selection for CCR7 and left out terminally differentiated effector memory CD45RA+ cells. For this clone: Antigen: not known.

V lost 6 bases, J lost 6 bases, and 8 bases stayed unmatched. This CDR3 comprises 15 residues. Germline loops: CDR1 MDHEN, CDR2 SYDVKM. Material: naive CD8+ T cells sorted from blood. The TCR was taken from a woman in her thirties in good health. The V and J genes are TRBV28 and TRBJ1-5; 10 bases agree with TRBD1. The DNA of the CDR3 is TGTGCCAGCAGCCTGGGACAGGGGCCCGGTCAGCCCCAGCATTTT. Residues: CASSLGQGPGQPQHF.